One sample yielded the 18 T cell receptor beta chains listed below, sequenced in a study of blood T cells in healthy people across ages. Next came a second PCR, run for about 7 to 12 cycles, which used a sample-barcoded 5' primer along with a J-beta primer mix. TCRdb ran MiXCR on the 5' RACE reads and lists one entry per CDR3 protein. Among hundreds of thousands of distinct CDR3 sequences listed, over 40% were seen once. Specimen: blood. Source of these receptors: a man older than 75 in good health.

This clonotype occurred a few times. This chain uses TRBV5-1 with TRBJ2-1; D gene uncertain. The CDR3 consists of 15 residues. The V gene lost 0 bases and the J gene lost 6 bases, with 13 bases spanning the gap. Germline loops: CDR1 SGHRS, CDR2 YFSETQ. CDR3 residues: CASSLESALLNEQFF. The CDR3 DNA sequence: TGCGCCAGCAGCTTGGAGTCAGCTCTACTCAATGAGCAGTTCTTC.

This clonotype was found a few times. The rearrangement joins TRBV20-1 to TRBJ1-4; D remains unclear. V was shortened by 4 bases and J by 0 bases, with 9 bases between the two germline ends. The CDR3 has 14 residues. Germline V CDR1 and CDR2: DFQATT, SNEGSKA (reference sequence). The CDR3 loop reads CSAKRRATNEKLFF. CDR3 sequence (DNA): TGCAGTGCTAAGAGGAGGGCAACTAATGAAAAACTGTTTTTT.

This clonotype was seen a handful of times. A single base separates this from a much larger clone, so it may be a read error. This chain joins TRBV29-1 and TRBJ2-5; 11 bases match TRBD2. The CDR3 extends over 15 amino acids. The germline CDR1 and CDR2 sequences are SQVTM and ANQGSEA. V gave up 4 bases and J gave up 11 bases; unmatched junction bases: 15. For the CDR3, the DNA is TGCAGCGTTGTCGGGGTAGCGGGAGGGAGGAATGAGCAGTACTTC. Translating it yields CSVVGVAGGRNEQYF.

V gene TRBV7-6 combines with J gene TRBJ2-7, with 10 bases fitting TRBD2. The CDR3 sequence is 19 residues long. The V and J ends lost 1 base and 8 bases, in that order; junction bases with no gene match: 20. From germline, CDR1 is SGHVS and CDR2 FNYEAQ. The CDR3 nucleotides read TGTGCCAGCAGCTTAGAATCTAGCGGGAGTTTTAGACGCTGGAACAAGCAGTACTTC. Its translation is CASSLESSGSFRRWNKQYF. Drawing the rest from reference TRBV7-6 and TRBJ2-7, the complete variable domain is GAGVSQSPRYKVTKRGQDVALRCDPISGHVSLYWYRQALGQGPEFLTYFNYEAQQDKSGLPNDRFSAERPEGSISTLTIQRTEQRDSAMYRCASSLESSGSFRRWNKQYFGPGTRLTVT.

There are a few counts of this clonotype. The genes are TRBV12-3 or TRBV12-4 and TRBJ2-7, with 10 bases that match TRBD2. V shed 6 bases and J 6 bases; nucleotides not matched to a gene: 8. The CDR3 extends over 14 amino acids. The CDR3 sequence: CASSLRAGGLEQYF. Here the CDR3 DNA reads TGTGCCAGCAGCCTCCGAGCGGGGGGGCTCGAGCAGTACTTC.

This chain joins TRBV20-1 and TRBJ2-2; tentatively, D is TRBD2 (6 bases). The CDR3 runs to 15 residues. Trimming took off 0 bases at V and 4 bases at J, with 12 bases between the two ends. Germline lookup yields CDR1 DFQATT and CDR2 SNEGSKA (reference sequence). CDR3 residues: CSAREGGAITGELFF. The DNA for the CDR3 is TGCAGTGCTAGAGAGGGGGGAGCGATCACCGGGGAGCTGTTTTTT.

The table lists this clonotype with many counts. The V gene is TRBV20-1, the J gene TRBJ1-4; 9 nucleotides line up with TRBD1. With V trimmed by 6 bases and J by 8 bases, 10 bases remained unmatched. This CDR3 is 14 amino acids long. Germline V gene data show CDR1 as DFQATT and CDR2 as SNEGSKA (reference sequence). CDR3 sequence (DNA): TGCAGTGCGGACGGGACAGGGTTAGGAGAAAAACTGTTTTTT. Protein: CSADGTGLGEKLFF.

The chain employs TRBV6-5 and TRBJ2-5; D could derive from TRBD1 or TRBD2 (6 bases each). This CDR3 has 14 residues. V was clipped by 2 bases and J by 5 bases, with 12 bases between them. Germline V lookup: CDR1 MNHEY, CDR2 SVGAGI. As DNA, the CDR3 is TGTGCCAGCAGTTACGGAGGGGGGATTGAGACCCAGTACTTC. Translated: CASSYGGGIETQYF.

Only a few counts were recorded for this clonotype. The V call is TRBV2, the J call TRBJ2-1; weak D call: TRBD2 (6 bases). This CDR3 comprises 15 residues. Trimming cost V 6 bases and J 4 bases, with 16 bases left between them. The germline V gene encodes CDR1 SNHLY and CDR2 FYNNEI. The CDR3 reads CASSPSEIRYNEQFF. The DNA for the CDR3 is TGTGCCAGCAGCCCTAGCGAGATCAGATACAATGAGCAGTTCTTC.

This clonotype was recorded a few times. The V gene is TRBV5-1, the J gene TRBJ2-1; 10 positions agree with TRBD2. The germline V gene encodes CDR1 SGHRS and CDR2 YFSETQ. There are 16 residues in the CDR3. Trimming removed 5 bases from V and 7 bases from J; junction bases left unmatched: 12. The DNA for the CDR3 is TGCGCCAGCAGATCGTATACTAGCGGGATTTTAAATGAGCAGTTCTTC. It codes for CASRSYTSGILNEQFF. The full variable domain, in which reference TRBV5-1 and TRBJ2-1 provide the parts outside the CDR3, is KAGVTQTPRYLIKTRGQQVTLSCSPISGHRSVSWYQQTPGQGLQFLFEYFSETQRNKGNFPGRFSGRQFSNSRSEMNVSTLELGDSALYLCASRSYTSGILNEQFFGPGTRLTVL.

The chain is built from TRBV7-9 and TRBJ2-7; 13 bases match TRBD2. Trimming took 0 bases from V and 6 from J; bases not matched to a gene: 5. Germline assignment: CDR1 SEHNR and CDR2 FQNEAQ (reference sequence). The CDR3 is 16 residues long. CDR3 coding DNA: TGTGCCAGCAGCTTAGCCCTGACTAGCGGGGGGTGCGAGCAGTACTTC. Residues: CASSLALTSGGCEQYF.

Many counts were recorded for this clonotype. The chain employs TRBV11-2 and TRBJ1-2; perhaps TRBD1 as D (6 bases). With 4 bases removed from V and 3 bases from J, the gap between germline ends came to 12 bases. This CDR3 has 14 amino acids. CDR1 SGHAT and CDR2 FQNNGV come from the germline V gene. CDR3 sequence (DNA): TGTGCCAGCAGCTCATACAGGGATCACTATGGCTACACCTTC. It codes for CASSSYRDHYGYTF.

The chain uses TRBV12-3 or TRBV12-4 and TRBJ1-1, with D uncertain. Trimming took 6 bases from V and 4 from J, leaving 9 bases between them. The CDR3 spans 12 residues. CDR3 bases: TGTGCCAGCAGAGACCCGGGCACTGAAGCTTTCTTT. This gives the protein CASRDPGTEAFF.

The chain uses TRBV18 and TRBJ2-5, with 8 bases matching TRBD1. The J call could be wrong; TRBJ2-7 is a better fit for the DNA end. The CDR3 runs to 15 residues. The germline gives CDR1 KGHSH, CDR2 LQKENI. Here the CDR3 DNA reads TGTGCCAGCTCACCAGGGGGGACAGGCCCCTACGAGCAGTACTTC. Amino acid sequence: CASSPGGTGPYEQYF.

CDR3 DNA sequence: TGTGCCAGCAGCCGGGACTTCTATGGCTACACCTTC. As protein: CASSRDFYGYTF. The chain combines TRBV7-9 with TRBJ1-2; TRBD1 is a possible D gene (5 bases). Germline assignment: CDR1 SEHNR and CDR2 FQNEAQ (reference sequence). The CDR3 has 12 amino acids. V was cut by 5 bases and J by 4 bases, with 8 bases left in between.

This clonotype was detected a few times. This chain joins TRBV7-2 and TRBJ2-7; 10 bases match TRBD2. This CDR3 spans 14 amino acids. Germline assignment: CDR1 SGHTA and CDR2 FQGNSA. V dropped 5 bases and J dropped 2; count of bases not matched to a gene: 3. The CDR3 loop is CASSQLAGTYEQYF. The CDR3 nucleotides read TGTGCCAGCAGCCAACTAGCGGGAACCTACGAGCAGTACTTC.

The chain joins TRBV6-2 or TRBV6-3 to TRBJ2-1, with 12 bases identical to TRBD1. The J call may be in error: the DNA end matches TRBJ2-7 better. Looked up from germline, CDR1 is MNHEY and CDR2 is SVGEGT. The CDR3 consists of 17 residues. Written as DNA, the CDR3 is TGTGCCAGCAAGGCCAAAGGGACAGGGGGCGACTACAATGAGCAGTACTTC. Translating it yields CASKAKGTGGDYNEQYF.

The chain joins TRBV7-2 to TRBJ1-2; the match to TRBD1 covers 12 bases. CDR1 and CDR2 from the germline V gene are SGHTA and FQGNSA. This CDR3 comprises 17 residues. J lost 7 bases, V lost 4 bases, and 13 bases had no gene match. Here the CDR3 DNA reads TGTGCCAGCAGCTCGAGGGCCGGGACAGGGGGCGCAGGTGGCTACACCTTC. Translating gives CASSSRAGTGGAGGYTF. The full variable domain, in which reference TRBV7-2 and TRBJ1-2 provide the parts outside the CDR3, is GAGVSQSPSNKVTEKGKDVELRCDPISGHTALYWYRQSLGQGLEFLIYFQGNSAPDKSGLPSDRFSAERTGGSVSTLTIQRTQQEDSAVYLCASSSRAGTGGAGGYTFGSGTRLTVV.